Listed below are T cell receptor beta chains from one sample, sequenced in a study of early T cells in non-severe SARS-CoV-2 infection. TCRdb used MiXCR to reprocess the 5' RACE reads, holding one entry per CDR3 protein. The table shows 95,000 to 100,000 distinct CDR3 sequences, with about 11% occurring only once. Sequencing was performed on whole blood. These receptors were obtained from an adult who was a healthcare worker with PCR-confirmed SARS-CoV-2 infection or an uninfected control (not recorded which). CDR3s include the opening cysteine and the closing phenylalanine or tryptophan.

V gene: TRBV6-1; J gene: TRBJ1-1; CDR3 protein: CASTDGGALAEAFF
V gene: TRBV28; J gene: TRBJ2-1; CDR3 protein: CASRASGRTMTNEQFF
V gene: TRBV18; J gene: TRBJ2-7; CDR3 protein: CASSPTTASAYEQYF
V gene: TRBV18; J gene: TRBJ2-7; CDR3 protein: CASSQGTSGTYEQYF
V gene: TRBV29-1; J gene: TRBJ1-1; CDR3 protein: CSVVGARQGSTEAFF
V gene: TRBV18; J gene: TRBJ2-1; CDR3 protein: CASSEIYNEQFF
V gene: TRBV7-9; J gene: TRBJ2-3; CDR3 protein: CASSQGTSGSEDTQYF
V gene: TRBV20-1; J gene: TRBJ2-3; CDR3 protein: CSASDRGATDTQYF
V gene: TRBV3-1; J gene: TRBJ1-5; CDR3 protein: CASSQDRGQPQHF
V gene: TRBV5-1; J gene: TRBJ1-3; CDR3 protein: CASRPTGSSGNTIYF
V gene: TRBV12-3/TRBV12-4; J gene: TRBJ1-5; CDR3 protein: CASSPSGGNQPQHF
V gene: TRBV9; J gene: TRBJ1-1; CDR3 protein: CASSVASFEDTLFF
V gene: TRBV24-1; J gene: TRBJ2-7; CDR3 protein: CATRRHWPRQYF
V gene: TRBV13; J gene: TRBJ1-1; CDR3 protein: CASSRRDSNFFGAFF